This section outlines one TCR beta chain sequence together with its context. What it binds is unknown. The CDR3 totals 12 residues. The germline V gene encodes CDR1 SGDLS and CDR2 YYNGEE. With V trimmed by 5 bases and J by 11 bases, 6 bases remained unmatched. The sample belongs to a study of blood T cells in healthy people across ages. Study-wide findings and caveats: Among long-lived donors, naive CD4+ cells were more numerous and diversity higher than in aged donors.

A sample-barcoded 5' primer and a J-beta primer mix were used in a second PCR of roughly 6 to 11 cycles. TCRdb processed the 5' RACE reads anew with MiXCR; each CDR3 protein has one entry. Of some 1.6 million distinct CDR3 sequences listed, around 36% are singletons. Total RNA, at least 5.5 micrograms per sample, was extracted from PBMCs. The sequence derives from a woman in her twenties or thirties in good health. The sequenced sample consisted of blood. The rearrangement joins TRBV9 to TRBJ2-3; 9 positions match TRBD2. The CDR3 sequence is CASRGSGSGQYF. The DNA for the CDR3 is TGTGCCAGCAGAGGTAGCGGGAGTGGGCAGTATTTT.